The sequence of this T cell receptor beta chain was determined in a study of CD8 T cells in ankylosing spondylitis. V shed 0 bases and J shed 0 bases, with 8 bases lying between them. Germline assignment: CDR1 LGHNA and CDR2 YSLEER. The CDR3 spans 16 residues. This clonotype was counted between two and nine times. Its specificity is unknown. Study-wide points: Seven or eight highly homologous variants made up a TCR beta motif, and this motif appeared characteristic of ankylosing spondylitis blood. Both synovial fluid and blood in reactive arthritis had previously been reported to carry some motif variants.

In TCRdb, the 5' RACE reads were re-called with MiXCR into one record per CDR3 protein. Altogether 350,000 or so distinct CDR3 sequences are present, approximately 8% being singletons, with the ten largest covering more than 14%. The chain couples TRBV4-3 to TRBJ1-4; D gene unclear. Sequencing was performed on blood, either unsorted or a sorted T cell fraction (not recorded which). The receptor was isolated from a male donor with ankylosing spondylitis. CDR3 sequence (DNA): TGCGCCAGCAGCCAAGAGTGGTCCTCAACTAATGAAAAACTGTTTTTT. It codes for CASSQEWSSTNEKLFF.